Presented here are 28 T cell receptor beta chains from one specimen sequenced in a study of blood T cell repertoires in COVID-19. The assay was immunoSEQ multiplex PCR, and TCRdb's table has in-frame clones only and misses some. The repertoire consists of 110,000 to 150,000 clones, with approximately 84% occurring once and the leading ten covering less than 9.5%. The specimen was peripheral blood. Source of these receptors: a human donor in a cohort sampled during active COVID-19.

V is TRBV9 and J is TRBJ2-7; no clear D. Trimming removed 0 bases at V and 5 bases at J, with 9 bases between. In germline, CDR1 is SGDLS, CDR2 YYNGEE. This CDR3 has 13 amino acids. The CDR3 DNA follows: TGTGCCAGCAGCGTAGGGCCCCAGGACGAGCAGTACTTC. This gives the protein CASSVGPQDEQYF.

V is TRBV2 and J is TRBJ1-5, with TRBD1 matching 7 bases. V was pared by 6 bases and J by 9 bases, with 11 bases of the junction left unmatched. CDR1 is SNHLY, CDR2 FYNNEI, per germline. CDR3 length: 14 residues. CDR3 nucleotides: TGTGCCAGCAGGGTCGGGACAGCTAATGGGCCCCAGCATTTT. Translation: CASRVGTANGPQHF. Looking up the rest from reference TRBV2 and TRBJ1-5 gives the full variable domain: EPEVTQTPSHQVTQMGQEVILRCVPISNHLYFYWYRQILGQKVEFLVSFYNNEISEKSEIFDDQFSVERPDGSNFTLKIRSTKLEDSAMYFCASRVGTANGPQHFGDGTRLSIL.

The rearrangement links TRBV18 to TRBJ1-4; TRBD1 matches at 10 bases. Germline V gene sequence: CDR1 KGHSH, CDR2 LQKENI. CDR3 size: 15 residues. The junction had 4 bases not matched to a gene; V was cut back by 4 bases and J by 5 bases. This chain's CDR3 is CASSLGTGENEKLFF. CDR3 sequence (DNA): TGTGCCAGCTCACTCGGGACAGGGGAAAATGAAAAACTGTTTTTT. The whole variable domain, filled in from reference TRBV18 and TRBJ1-4, reads NAGVMQNPRHLVRRRGQEARLRCSPMKGHSHVYWYRQLPEEGLKFMVYLQKENIIDESGMPKERFSAEFPKEGPSILRIQQVVRGDSAAYFCASSLGTGENEKLFFGSGTQLSVL.

CDR3 in DNA: TGTGCCAGCAGCTATGGTCGACAGGAGACCCAGTACTTC. Its protein product is CASSYGRQETQYF. This chain joins TRBV5-4 and TRBJ2-5, with D perhaps TRBD1 (5 bases). Germline CDR1 SGHNT, CDR2 YYREEE (reference sequence). V lost 3 bases and J lost 5, with 11 bases in between. CDR3 length: 13 amino acids. Using reference TRBV5-4 and TRBJ2-5 for the parts outside the CDR3, the full variable domain is ETGVTQSPTHLIKTRGQQVTLRCSSQSGHNTVSWYQQALGQGPQFIFQYYREEENGRGNFPPRFSGLQFPNYSSELNVNALELDDSALYLCASSYGRQETQYFGPGTRLLVL.

This rearrangement joins TRBV2 to TRBJ2-1, with 7 bases lining up with TRBD1. The CDR3 contains 14 residues. Looked up from germline, CDR1 is SNHLY and CDR2 is FYNNEI. J lost 3 bases, V lost 3 bases, and 2 bases had no gene match. Here the CDR3 reads CASSETGNYNEQFF. In DNA form, the CDR3 reads TGTGCCAGCAGTGAGACAGGGAACTACAATGAGCAGTTCTTC.

The CDR3 is CSVQGGRQETQYF. The CDR3 DNA is TGCAGCGTCCAGGGGGGACGGCAAGAGACCCAGTACTTC. This chain joins TRBV29-1 and TRBJ2-5; perhaps TRBD1 as D (7 bases). This CDR3 is built from 13 residues. V shed 6 bases and J shed 2 bases, with 13 bases lying between them. Germline V gene data show CDR1 as SQVTM and CDR2 as ANQGSEA. The variable domain in full, with the rest retrieved from reference TRBV29-1 and TRBJ2-5, is SAVISQKPSRDICQRGTSLTIQCQVDSQVTMMFWYRQQPGQSLTLIATANQGSEATYESGFVIDKFPISRPNLTFSTLTVSNMSPEDSSIYLCSVQGGRQETQYFGPGTRLLVL.

V usage is TRBV5-4 and J usage is TRBJ1-2; TRBD1 matches at 7 bases. V shed 2 bases, J shed 8 bases, and the junction held 9 bases outside the gene matches. The CDR3 spans 14 residues. Germline CDR1 and CDR2: SGHNT and YYREEE (reference sequence). The CDR3 DNA reads as TGTGCCAGCAGCTTCTCAGGGGGGCTCGGCGGCTACACCTTC. This translates into CASSFSGGLGGYTF.

The genes are TRBV7-9 and TRBJ2-1; 11 nucleotides match TRBD2. This CDR3 has 15 residues. V lost 5 bases and J lost 7; bases outside the gene matches: 7. In germline, CDR1 is SEHNR, CDR2 FQNEAQ (reference sequence). The CDR3: CASSQTSGVWNEQFF. The CDR3 DNA is TGTGCCAGCAGCCAGACTAGCGGGGTGTGGAATGAGCAGTTCTTC. The complete variable domain, with remaining parts taken from reference TRBV7-9 and TRBJ2-1, reads DTGVSQNPRHKITKRGQNVTFRCDPISEHNRLYWYRQTLGQGPEFLTYFQNEAQLEKSRLLSDRFSAERPKGSFSTLEIQRTEQGDSAMYLCASSQTSGVWNEQFFGPGTRLTVL.

The chain links TRBV7-9 to TRBJ2-2; a possible D gene is TRBD2 (6 bases). With 3 bases removed from V and 4 bases from J, the gap between germline ends came to 12 bases. This CDR3 is 15 amino acids long. Germline-derived CDR1 and CDR2 are SEHNR and FQNEAQ (reference sequence). The CDR3 region has the DNA TGTGCCAGCAGCTTTGGGAGGTTGGTCACCGGGGAGCTGTTTTTT. It encodes CASSFGRLVTGELFF. The whole variable domain, remainder taken from reference TRBV7-9 and TRBJ2-2, is DTGVSQNPRHKITKRGQNVTFRCDPISEHNRLYWYRQTLGQGPEFLTYFQNEAQLEKSRLLSDRFSAERPKGSFSTLEIQRTEQGDSAMYLCASSFGRLVTGELFFGEGSRLTVL.

The gene calls are TRBV5-1 and TRBJ2-1, with D maybe TRBD2 (6 bases). This CDR3 is 14 amino acids long. V was shortened by 6 bases and J by 1 base, with 11 bases between the two germline ends. Germline-derived CDR1 and CDR2 are SGHRS and YFSETQ. The CDR3 DNA sequence: TGCGCCAGCAACCGCGGGGAATCCTACAATGAGCAGTTCTTC. This encodes CASNRGESYNEQFF.

The chain carries TRBV9 and TRBJ1-2; D perhaps matches TRBD1 (6 bases). Per the germline V gene, CDR1 is SGDLS and CDR2 is YYNGEE. CDR3 length: 13 amino acids. Trimming left V 3 bases short and J 6 bases short, with 12 bases between. The CDR3 sequence is CASSARTEDGYTF. In DNA form, the CDR3 reads TGTGCCAGCAGCGCACGGACAGAGGATGGCTACACCTTC.

The chain recombines TRBV6-5 with TRBJ2-1; 11 bases are shared with TRBD2. The trim removed 7 bases at V and 6 bases at J, leaving 8 bases unmatched. Germline V gene lookup returns CDR1 MNHEY and CDR2 SVGAGI. The CDR3 is made up of 15 amino acids. DNA for the CDR3: TGTGCCAGCACCATAGCGGGGGGGCGGGTCAATGAGCAGTTCTTC. Its translation: CASTIAGGRVNEQFF.

J is TRBJ1-5 and V is TRBV15; TRBD1 is a possible D gene (5 bases). V lost 4 bases to trimming and J lost 4 bases, with 8 bases between them. Germline V gene lookup returns CDR1 LNHNV and CDR2 YYDKDF (reference sequence). This CDR3 contains 13 residues. The DNA of the CDR3 is TGTGCCACCAGCATAGGGGTAAATCAGCCCCAGCATTTT. Translation gives CATSIGVNQPQHF.

V and J are TRBV15 and TRBJ1-2; D gene unclear. This CDR3 contains 15 residues. V lost 0 bases to trimming and J lost 0 bases, with 8 bases between them. Germline CDR1 and CDR2: LNHNV and YYDKDF (reference sequence). DNA of the CDR3: TGTGCCACCAGCAGAGATCTCAGGTCTAACTATGGCTACACCTTC. This translates into CATSRDLRSNYGYTF.

V and J are TRBV27 and TRBJ1-6; D remains ambiguous. This CDR3 region has 16 residues. CDR1 and CDR2 (germline): MNHEY, SMNVEV (reference sequence). The V end lost 2 bases, the J end lost 0 bases, and 8 bases lay between the germline ends. The CDR3 spells CASSLKPSSYNSPLHF. The CDR3 coding sequence is TGTGCCAGCAGTTTAAAACCCAGCTCCTATAATTCACCCCTCCACTTT.

This chain links TRBV4-1 with TRBJ1-6; D call uncertain. Between the trimmed V and J ends, which lost 0 bases and 14 bases, there was a span of 11 bases. Germline V gene lookup returns CDR1 MGHRA and CDR2 YSYEKL. This CDR3 spans 13 amino acids. The DNA for the CDR3 is TGCGCCAGCAGCCAAGATCAAGGGAGGACCCTCCACTTT. Its translation is CASSQDQGRTLHF.

This clone showed up just once. The chain carries TRBV5-1 and TRBJ2-7, with 14 positions matching TRBD2. The CDR3 length is 18 residues. In germline, CDR1 is SGHRS, CDR2 YFSETQ. Trimming cost V 1 base and J 1 base; bases outside gene matches: 7. The CDR3 coding sequence is TGCGCCAGCAGCTTGTTCGGGACTAGCGGGGGCGAGTCCTACGAGCAGTACTTC. This translates into CASSLFGTSGGESYEQYF.

This clone was observed a single time. V is TRBV15 and J is TRBJ2-3, with a weak D call TRBD2 (6 bases). Germline CDR1 LNHNV, CDR2 YYDKDF (reference sequence). This CDR3 has 16 residues. Trimming left V 1 base short and J 6 bases short, with 17 bases between. The CDR3 protein is CATSRGGSGELDTQYF. The CDR3 DNA reads as TGTGCCACCAGCAGAGGGGGTAGCGGTGAGCTCGATACGCAGTATTTT.

The chain is built from TRBV14 and TRBJ2-5, with 7 bases matching TRBD2. This CDR3 has 12 residues. In germline, CDR1 is SGHDN, CDR2 FVKESK. J was trimmed by 5 bases and V by 5 bases; bases with no gene match: 2. The CDR3 spells CASSFSGETQYF. In nucleotides, the CDR3 is TGTGCCAGCAGCTTTAGCGGGGAGACCCAGTACTTC.

V and J are TRBV6-5 and TRBJ2-5; 7 bases fit TRBD1. This CDR3 spans 15 amino acids. CDR1 and CDR2 (germline): MNHEY, SVGAGI. Trimming removed 6 bases from V and 1 base from J; junction bases left unmatched: 8. CDR3 protein: CASSLGRTGQETQYF. CDR3 nucleotides: TGTGCCAGCAGCCTCGGCCGGACAGGCCAAGAGACCCAGTACTTC.

Comments on this clone: One end of the junction varies from germline; a read error may be responsible. The V call is TRBV18, the J call TRBJ1-2, with 11 bases lining up with TRBD1. The CDR3 length is 14 residues. Looked up from germline, CDR1 is KGHSH and CDR2 is LQKENI. The CDR3 loop is CASSPQGQGAGHTF. For the CDR3, the DNA is TGTGCCAGCTCACCTCAAGGACAGGGGGCTGGCCACACCTTC.

J is TRBJ1-3 and V is TRBV25-1; 9 bases align to TRBD1. This CDR3 comprises 17 residues. Germline lookup yields CDR1 MGHDK and CDR2 SYGVNS. Trimming removed 2 bases from V and 8 bases from J; junction bases left unmatched: 13. CDR3 in amino acids: CASSERQGGIGMDTIYF. The CDR3 region has the DNA TGTGCCAGCAGTGAAAGACAGGGGGGCATCGGCATGGACACCATATATTTT.

The chain has TRBV10-1 and TRBJ2-3, with 8 bases fitting TRBD2. V lost 0 bases and J lost 2; bases outside the gene matches: 10. Germline V lookup: CDR1 WNHNN, CDR2 SYGVQD (reference sequence). The CDR3 has 18 residues. The CDR3 region has the DNA TGCGCCAGCAGTGAGTCTTTGCAACGGGGGGGAAACACAGATACGCAGTATTTT. Amino acids: CASSESLQRGGNTDTQYF.

As DNA, the CDR3 is TGTGCCAGCAGCCGGTTCCAGGGTCAGCCCCAGCATTTT. Amino acids: CASSRFQGQPQHF. The chain links TRBV14 to TRBJ1-5; weak D call: TRBD1 (5 bases). In germline, CDR1 is SGHDN, CDR2 FVKESK. This CDR3 is built from 13 residues. V lost 4 bases, J lost 6 bases, and 10 bases lay in between. The variable domain in full, with the rest retrieved from reference TRBV14 and TRBJ1-5, is EAGVTQFPSHSVIEKGQTVTLRCDPISGHDNLYWYRRVMGKEIKFLLHFVKESKQDESGMPNNRFLAERTGGTYSTLKVQPAELEDSGVYFCASSRFQGQPQHFGDGTRLSIL.

V usage is TRBV7-2 and J usage is TRBJ2-7; TRBD2 aligns across 9 bases. Germline V gives CDR1 SGHTA, CDR2 FQGNSA. With 3 bases clipped from V and 3 bases from J, the junction kept 6 bases outside the gene matches. This CDR3 has 15 residues. DNA of the CDR3: TGTGCCAGCAGCTTGGGTCTAGCGGGGAACTACGAGCAGTACTTC. Protein: CASSLGLAGNYEQYF.

This sequence joins TRBV6-5 and TRBJ2-3; D is perhaps TRBD2 (7 bases). With 4 bases removed from V and 3 bases from J, the gap between germline ends came to 17 bases. CDR3 length: 16 amino acids. Germline lookup yields CDR1 MNHEY and CDR2 SVGAGI. DNA for the CDR3: TGTGCCAGCAGTTGGGGGCGGGGGTTCAGGACAGATACGCAGTATTTT. Translation gives CASSWGRGFRTDTQYF.

This sequence joins TRBV14 and TRBJ2-1; TRBD1 might be the D (5 bases). Germline loops: CDR1 SGHDN, CDR2 FVKESK. CDR3 length: 16 residues. The germline V and J ends were trimmed by 0 bases and 0 bases, with 9 bases remaining between them. CDR3 sequence reads: CASSQDRGSSYNEQFF. CDR3 sequence (DNA): TGTGCCAGCAGCCAAGATAGGGGCTCCTCCTACAATGAGCAGTTCTTC.

This clone was seen at least ten times. J is TRBJ2-7 and V is TRBV7-9; D is uncertain. This CDR3 is 14 amino acids long. Trimming left V 5 bases short and J 3 bases short, with 14 bases between. Looked up from germline, CDR1 is SEHNR and CDR2 is FQNEAQ (reference sequence). The CDR3: CASSPRSSSYEQYF. The CDR3 DNA sequence: TGTGCCAGCAGCCCCCGGTCATCAAGCTACGAGCAGTACTTC.